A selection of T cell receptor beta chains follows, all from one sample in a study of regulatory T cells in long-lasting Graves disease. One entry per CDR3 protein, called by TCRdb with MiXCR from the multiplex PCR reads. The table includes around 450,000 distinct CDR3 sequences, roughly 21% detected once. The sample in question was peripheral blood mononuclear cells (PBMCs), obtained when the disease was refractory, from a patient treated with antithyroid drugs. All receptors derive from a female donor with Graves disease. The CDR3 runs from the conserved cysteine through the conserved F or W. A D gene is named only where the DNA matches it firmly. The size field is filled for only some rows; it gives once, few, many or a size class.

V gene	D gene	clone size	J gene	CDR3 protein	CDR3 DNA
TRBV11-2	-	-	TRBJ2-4	CASSPEGGLAKNIQYF	TGTGCCAGCAGCCCAGAAGGGGGGCTAGCCAAAAACATTCAGTACTTC
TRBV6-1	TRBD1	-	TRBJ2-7	CASKTGGARPSGTYEQYF	TGTGCCAGCAAAACAGGGGGCGCCCGGCCTAGCGGCACCTACGAGCAGTACTTC
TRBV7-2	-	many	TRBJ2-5	CASSLAREQTQYF	TGTGCCAGCAGCTTAGCTAGGGAACAGACCCAGTACTTC
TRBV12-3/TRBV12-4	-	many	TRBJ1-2	CASSTYTDNYGYTF	TGTGCCAGCAGCACTTATACCGATAACTATGGCTACACCTTC
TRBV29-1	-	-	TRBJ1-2	CSGAGDYGYTF	TGCAGCGGGGCAGGGGACTATGGCTACACCTTC
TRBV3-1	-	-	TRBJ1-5	CASSPLAQIQPQHF	TGTGCCAGCAGCCCGTTAGCCCAAATCCAGCCCCAGCATTTT
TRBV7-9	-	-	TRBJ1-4	CASSLVDSNEKLFF	TGTGCCAGCAGCTTAGTCGACAGTAATGAAAAACTGTTTTTT
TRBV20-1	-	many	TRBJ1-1	CSARGDGTNTEAFF	TGCAGTGCTAGAGGGGACGGAACGAACACTGAAGCTTTCTTT
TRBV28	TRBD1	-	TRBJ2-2	CASSSRRQGAGGELFF	TGTGCCAGCAGTTCGCGACGACAGGGGGCTGGCGGGGAGCTGTTTTTT
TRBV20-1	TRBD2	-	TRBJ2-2	CSARDRAGAGIGDTGELFF	TGCAGTGCTAGAGATAGGGCGGGAGCGGGCATAGGTGACACCGGGGAGCTGTTTTTT
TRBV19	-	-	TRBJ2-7	CASKLQGHYEQYF	TGTGCCAGTAAGCTTCAGGGGCACTACGAGCAGTACTTC
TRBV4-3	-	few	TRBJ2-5	CASSQEVGRGIQETQYF	TGCGCCAGCAGCCAAGAAGTGGGACGGGGAATCCAAGAGACCCAGTACTTC
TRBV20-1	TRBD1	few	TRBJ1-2	CSAGTSGTGYGYTF	TGCAGTGCTGGAACCTCCGGGACAGGGTATGGCTACACCTTC
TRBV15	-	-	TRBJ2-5	CATSRGYQGSEPRF	TGTGCCACCAGCAGAGGATACCAGGGGAGCGAGCCCCGCTTC
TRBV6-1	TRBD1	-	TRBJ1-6	CASKLTTGGPYNSPLHF	TGTGCCAGCAAGCTAACTACAGGGGGACCTTATAATTCACCCCTCCACTTT
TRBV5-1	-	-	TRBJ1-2	CASSFGGERNGYTF	TGCGCCAGCAGCTTCGGGGGCGAACGAAATGGCTACACCTTC
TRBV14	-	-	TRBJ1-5	CASSQDMAQPQHF	TGTGCCAGCAGCCAAGATATGGCCCAGCCCCAGCATTTT
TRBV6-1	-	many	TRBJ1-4	CASSSGTDSTNEKLFF	TGTGCCAGCAGTAGCGGGACGGACTCAACTAATGAAAAACTGTTTTTT
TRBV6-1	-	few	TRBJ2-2	CASSEPGANTGELFF	TGTGCCAGCAGTGAACCAGGGGCGAACACCGGGGAGCTGTTTTTT
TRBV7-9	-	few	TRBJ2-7	CASSRSIDSTYEQYF	TGTGCCAGCAGCCGAAGCATCGACAGCACCTACGAGCAGTACTTC
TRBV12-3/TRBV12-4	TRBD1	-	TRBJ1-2	CATRTGTGAFYGYTF	TGTGCCACCAGGACCGGGACAGGGGCGTTCTATGGCTACACCTTC
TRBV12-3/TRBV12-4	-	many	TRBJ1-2	CASSLTLVIAGGYTF	TGTGCCAGCAGTTTGACGTTAGTCATCGCGGGCGGCTACACCTTC
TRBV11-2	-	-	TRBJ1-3	CASSSDKGNTIYF	TGTGCCAGCAGCTCAGATAAGGGAAACACCATATATTTT
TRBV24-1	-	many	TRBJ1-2	CATSDSGTGRRNYGYTF	TGTGCCACCAGTGATTCCGGGACTGGGCGGCGTAACTATGGCTACACCTTC
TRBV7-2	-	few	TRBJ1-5	CASSLSGEGLYSNQPQHF	TGTGCCAGCAGCTTATCGGGGGAAGGGCTTTATAGCAATCAGCCCCAGCATTTT
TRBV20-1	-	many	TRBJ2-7	CSATHGTYYEQYF	TGCAGTGCTACCCACGGGACTTACTACGAGCAGTACTTC
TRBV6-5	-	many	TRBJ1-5	CASSYSSRQPQHF	TGTGCCAGCAGTTACTCAAGTAGACAGCCCCAGCATTTT
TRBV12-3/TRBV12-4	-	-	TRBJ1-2	CASSSTEVGVNYGYTF	TGTGCCAGCAGTTCGACAGAAGTCGGAGTAAACTATGGCTACACCTTC
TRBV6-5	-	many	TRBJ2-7	CASSYSASTGHYEQYF	TGTGCCAGCAGTTACTCTGCCTCGACGGGCCATTACGAGCAGTACTTC
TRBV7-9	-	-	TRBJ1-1	CASSSRQKVGLRGTEAFF	TGTGCCAGCAGCTCAAGACAAAAGGTGGGCCTACGAGGCACTGAAGCTTTCTTT
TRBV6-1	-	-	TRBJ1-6	CASSKRGSPLHF	TGTGCCAGCAGTAAGAGGGGTTCACCCCTCCACTTT
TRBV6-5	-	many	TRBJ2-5	CASSYFDYQETQYF	TGTGCCAGCAGTTACTTCGATTACCAAGAGACCCAGTACTTC
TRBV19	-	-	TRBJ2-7	CASRNILDSYEQYF	TGTGCCAGTAGGAATATACTAGACTCCTACGAGCAGTACTTC
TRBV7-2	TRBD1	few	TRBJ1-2	CASSQDNDRVYGYTF	TGTGCCAGCAGCCAAGACAACGACAGGGTCTATGGCTACACCTTC
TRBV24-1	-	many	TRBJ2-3	CATSGPSTDTQYF	TGTGCCACCAGTGGTCCAAGCACAGATACGCAGTATTTT
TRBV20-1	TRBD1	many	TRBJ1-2	CSARDGTGGSYGYTF	TGCAGTGCTAGAGACGGGACAGGGGGCAGCTATGGCTACACCTTC
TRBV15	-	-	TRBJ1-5	CATSSGMGAGNQPQHF	TGTGCCACCAGCAGTGGGATGGGGGCAGGCAATCAGCCCCAGCATTTT
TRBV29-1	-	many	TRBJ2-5	CSVTPEGKQETQYF	TGCAGCGTTACACCCGAGGGCAAACAAGAGACCCAGTACTTC
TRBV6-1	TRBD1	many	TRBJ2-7	CAVQGAGEQYF	TGTGCCGTCCAGGGGGCTGGCGAGCAGTACTTC
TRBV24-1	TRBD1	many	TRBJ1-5	CATSDPGQGANQPQHF	TGTGCCACCAGTGATCCGGGACAGGGGGCAAATCAGCCCCAGCATTTT
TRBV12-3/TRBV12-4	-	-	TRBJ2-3	CASSLSRADTQYF	TGTGCCAGCAGTTTGAGCAGGGCAGATACGCAGTATTTT
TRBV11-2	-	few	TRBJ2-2	CASSLGAGTGELFF	TGTGCCAGCAGCTTAGGGGCCGGGACCGGGGAGCTGTTTTTT
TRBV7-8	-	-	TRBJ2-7	CASSLMATYEQYF	TGTGCCAGCAGCTTAATGGCGACCTACGAGCAGTACTTC
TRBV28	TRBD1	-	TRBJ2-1	CASSSPDRGLRSYNEQFF	TGTGCCAGCAGCTCCCCCGACAGGGGTCTTCGCTCCTACAATGAGCAGTTCTTC
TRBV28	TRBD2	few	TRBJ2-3	CASSFLGASGGFSTDTQYF	TGTGCCAGCAGTTTCCTTGGGGCTAGCGGGGGCTTCAGCACAGATACGCAGTATTTT
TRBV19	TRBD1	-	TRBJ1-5	CASSRGRGGTGDQPQHF	TGTGCCAGTAGTCGGGGCAGGGGGGGGACGGGCGATCAGCCCCAGCATTTT
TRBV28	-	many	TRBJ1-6	CASSLSIRQSLRNSPLHF	TGTGCCAGCAGTTTATCTATCCGGCAAAGCCTAAGGAATTCACCCCTCCACTTT
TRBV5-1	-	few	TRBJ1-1	CASSGWFANTEAFF	TGCGCCAGCAGCGGGTGGTTTGCGAACACTGAAGCTTTCTTT
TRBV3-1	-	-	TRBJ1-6	CASSRIGNSPLHF	TGTGCCAGCAGCCGTATCGGGAATTCACCCCTCCACTTT
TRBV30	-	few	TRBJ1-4	CAWSVRTELFATNEKLFF	TGTGCCTGGAGTGTCAGGACTGAGCTATTTGCAACTAATGAAAAACTGTTTTTT